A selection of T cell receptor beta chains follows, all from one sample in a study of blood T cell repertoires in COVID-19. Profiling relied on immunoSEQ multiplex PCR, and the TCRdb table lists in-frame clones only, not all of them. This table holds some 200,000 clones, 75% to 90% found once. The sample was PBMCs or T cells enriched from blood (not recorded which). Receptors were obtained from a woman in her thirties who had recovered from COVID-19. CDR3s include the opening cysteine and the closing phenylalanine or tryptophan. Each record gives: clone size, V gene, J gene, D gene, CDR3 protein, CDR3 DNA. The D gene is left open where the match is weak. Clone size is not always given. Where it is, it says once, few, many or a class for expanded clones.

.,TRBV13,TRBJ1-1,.,CASSLAVPTEAFF,TGTGCCAGCAGCTTAGCAGTGCCCACTGAAGCTTTCTTT
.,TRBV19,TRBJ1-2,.,CASSHLEASYGYTF,TGTGCCAGTAGTCACCTGGAGGCGAGCTATGGCTACACCTTC
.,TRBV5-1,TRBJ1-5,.,CASSLEDSQNQPQHF,TGCGCCAGCAGCTTGGAGGACAGCCAAAATCAGCCCCAGCATTTT
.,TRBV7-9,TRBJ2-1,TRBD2,CASSLAGRGSSYNEQFF,TGTGCCAGCAGCTTAGCGGGGCGCGGGAGCTCCTACAATGAGCAGTTCTTC
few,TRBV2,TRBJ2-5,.,CASSTDNRETQYF,TGTGCCAGCAGTACCGACAATAGGGAGACCCAGTACTTC
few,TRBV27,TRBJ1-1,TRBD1,CASSLPQGGTEAFF,TGTGCCAGCAGTTTACCTCAGGGGGGTACTGAAGCTTTCTTT
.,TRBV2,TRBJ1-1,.,CASSELRGGDNTEAFF,TGTGCCAGCAGTGAATTAAGGGGGGGGGACAACACTGAAGCTTTCTTT
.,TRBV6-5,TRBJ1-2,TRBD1,CASSGTGDFYGYTF,TGTGCCAGCAGCGGGACAGGCGATTTCTATGGCTACACCTTC
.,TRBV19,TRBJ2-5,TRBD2,CASSAQGLAGETQYF,TGTGCCAGTAGTGCCCAGGGACTAGCTGGCGAGACCCAGTACTTC
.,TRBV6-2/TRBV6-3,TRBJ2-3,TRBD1,CASSYSGTGGTDTQYF,TGTGCCAGCAGTTATTCCGGGACAGGGGGCACAGATACGCAGTATTTT
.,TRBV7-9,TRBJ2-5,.,CASSSPTGRGIETQYF,TGTGCCAGCAGCTCACCGACAGGCCGAGGGATCGAGACCCAGTACTTC
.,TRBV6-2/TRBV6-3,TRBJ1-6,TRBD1,CASSYPHRQGWRSPLHF,TGTGCCAGCAGTTACCCCCACCGACAGGGTTGGAGATCACCCCTCCACTTT
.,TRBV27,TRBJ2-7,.,CASTQRLSFHEQYF,TGTGCCAGCACCCAGAGGCTTTCATTCCACGAGCAGTACTTC
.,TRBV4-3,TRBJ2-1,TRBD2,CASSQMGLAGVEQFF,TGCGCCAGCAGCCAAATGGGACTAGCGGGAGTTGAGCAGTTCTTC
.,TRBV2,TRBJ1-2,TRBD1,CASYRDRDGYTF,TGTGCCAGCTATCGGGACAGGGATGGCTACACCTTC
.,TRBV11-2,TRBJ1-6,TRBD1,CASSSRDRDNSPLHF,TGTGCCAGCAGCTCCCGGGACAGGGACAATTCACCCCTCCACTTT
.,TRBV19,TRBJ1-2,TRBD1,CASSSQGVPYEGYTF,TGTGCCAGTAGTTCACAGGGGGTTCCCTATGAGGGCTACACCTTC
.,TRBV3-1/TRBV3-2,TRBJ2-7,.,CASSQAERPQQYF,TGTGCCAGCAGCCAAGCCGAGCGACCACAGCAGTACTTC
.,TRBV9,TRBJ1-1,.,CASSGTWISEAFF,TGTGCCAGCAGCGGGACATGGATATCTGAAGCTTTCTTT
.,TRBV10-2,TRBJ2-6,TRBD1,CASMGQGADGANVLTF,TGCGCCAGCATGGGGCAGGGGGCTGATGGGGCCAACGTCCTGACTTTC
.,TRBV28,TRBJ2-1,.,CASSFTNNEQFF,TGTGCCAGCAGTTTCACAAACAATGAGCAGTTCTTC
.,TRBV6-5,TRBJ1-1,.,CASSYGLMNTEAFF,TGTGCCAGCAGTTATGGCCTCATGAACACTGAAGCTTTCTTT